Each of the 27 T cell receptor beta chains below was sequenced from the same sample in a study of cytomegalovirus exposure and HLA in healthy donors. Researchers ran the PCR with 60 Vbeta and 13 Jbeta primers. Clones were sequenced by immunoSEQ multiplex PCR, and TCRdb holds only the in-frame ones, with some missing. The sample lists 200,000 or so clones, roughly 80% occurring once. Sequencing was carried out using PBMCs. These receptors were collected from a man aged 45-60 years in good health and CMV-seronegative.

The chain joins TRBV7-2 to TRBJ1-1; 7 positions agree with TRBD1. Germline V lookup: CDR1 SGHTA, CDR2 FQGNSA. CDR3 length: 14 amino acids. V gave up 2 bases and J gave up 4 bases; unmatched junction bases: 4. For the CDR3, the DNA is TGTGCCAGCAGCTTACTAACAGGGGCCACTGAAGCTTTCTTT. This translates into CASSLLTGATEAFF.

The chain is built from TRBV27 and TRBJ2-1; TRBD2 matches 13 bases. CDR1 and CDR2 (germline): MNHEY, SMNVEV (reference sequence). The V and J ends lost 4 bases and 0 bases, in that order; junction bases with no gene match: 9. The CDR3 covers 19 residues. The CDR3 DNA is TGTGCCAGCAGTTCAAGACTAGCGGGGGGTCCTTACTCCTACAATGAGCAGTTCTTC. Amino acid sequence: CASSSRLAGGPYSYNEQFF.

This chain uses TRBV5-6 with TRBJ2-5; weak D call: TRBD1 (6 bases). Trimming left V 4 bases short and J 2 bases short, with 12 bases between. The CDR3 extends over 14 amino acids. CDR1 and CDR2 (germline): SGHDT, YYEEEE. CDR3 loop: CASSPTGPQETQYF. The CDR3, as DNA: TGTGCCAGCAGCCCGACAGGCCCACAAGAGACCCAGTACTTC.

The chain recombines TRBV7-8 with TRBJ2-3; maybe TRBD2 (6 bases). V shed 4 bases and J shed 5 bases, with 10 bases lying between them. Germline V gene lookup returns CDR1 SGHVS and CDR2 FQNEAQ. The CDR3 runs 13 residues. This CDR3 is CASSSRGRDTQYF. The CDR3 DNA reads TGTGCCAGCAGCTCGCGGGGTCGAGATACGCAGTATTTT. Supplemented by reference TRBV7-8 and TRBJ2-3, the full variable domain reads GAGVSQSPRYKVAKRGQDVALRCDPISGHVSLFWYQQALGQGPEFLTYFQNEAQLDKSGLPSDRFFAERPEGSVSTLKIQRTQQEDSAVYLCASSSRGRDTQYFGPGTRLTVL.

The CDR3 region has the DNA TGTGCCAGCAGCTTAGAGACAGGGGGTTACGGTGAAGCTTTCTTT. It is translated as CASSLETGGYGEAFF. The chain carries TRBV11-2 and TRBJ1-1; 9 bases align to TRBD1. The CDR3 has 15 amino acids. Trimming took 0 bases from V and 7 from J; bases not matched to a gene: 6. Germline V gene data show CDR1 as SGHAT and CDR2 as FQNNGV.

The rearrangement uses TRBV27 and TRBJ2-7; possibly TRBD1 for D (6 bases). V lost 5 bases and J 0 bases, leaving 14 bases between the germline ends. Germline V lookup: CDR1 MNHEY, CDR2 SMNVEV (reference sequence). The CDR3 consists of 15 residues. CDR3 sequence reads: CASSPTGSSSYEQYF. As DNA, the CDR3 is TGTGCCAGCAGTCCAACAGGGTCAAGCTCCTACGAGCAGTACTTC.

This clone was picked up a small number of times. The chain uses TRBV10-2 and TRBJ2-1, with D possibly TRBD2 on 6 matching bases. CDR1 is WSHSY, CDR2 SAAADI, per germline. The CDR3 sequence is 14 residues long. The V gene lost 3 bases and the J gene lost 9 bases, with 15 bases spanning the gap. The CDR3 here is CASSDGGLNGEQFF. The CDR3 nucleotides read TGCGCCAGCAGTGATGGGGGGTTAAATGGTGAGCAGTTCTTC.

The chain joins TRBV30 to TRBJ2-2; D possibly corresponds to TRBD2 (6 bases). Deletions cut 1 base from V and 7 bases from J, with 10 bases between. Germline CDR1 reads GTSNPN; CDR2 reads SVGIG (reference sequence). This CDR3 region has 13 residues. DNA of the CDR3: TGTGCCTGGAGTGCCCACGGGGGCGGGGAGCTGTTTTTT. Its translation is CAWSAHGGGELFF.

The chain carries TRBV10-1 and TRBJ2-2, with TRBD1 matching over 11 bases. This CDR3 has 13 amino acids. Germline-derived CDR1 and CDR2 are WNHNN and SYGVQD (reference sequence). The V and J ends lost 6 bases and 6 bases, in that order; junction bases with no gene match: 0. The CDR3 nucleotides read TGCGCCAGCAGGGGACAGGGGGCCGGGGAGCTGTTTTTT. This codes for CASRGQGAGELFF.

The chain has TRBV2 and TRBJ2-7; 7 nucleotides agree with TRBD2. In germline, CDR1 is SNHLY, CDR2 FYNNEI. The CDR3 is 13 amino acids. J lost 5 bases, V lost 7 bases, and 8 bases had no gene match. CDR3 DNA sequence: TGTGCCAGCAACGAGCGGGATCACGACGAGCAGTACTTC. Its translation is CASNERDHDEQYF.

The rearrangement uses TRBV4-1 and TRBJ1-5, with D uncertain. CDR3 length: 14 amino acids. Germline assignment: CDR1 MGHRA and CDR2 YSYEKL. V was cut by 0 bases and J by 3 bases, with 6 bases left in between. CDR3 in DNA: TGCGCCAGCAGCCAAGAGCGGGACAATCAGCCCCAGCATTTT. This encodes CASSQERDNQPQHF.

V gene TRBV6-5 combines with J gene TRBJ1-6; maybe TRBD1 (5 bases). The length of the CDR3 is 15 residues. Trimming shortened V by 2 bases and J by 5 bases, and 10 bases separated the two germline ends. CDR1 and CDR2 (germline): MNHEY, SVGAGI. CDR3 sequence: CASSYLGGNNSPLHF. The CDR3 DNA sequence: TGTGCCAGCAGTTACCTCGGGGGGAATAATTCACCCCTCCACTTT.

V gene TRBV4-2 combines with J gene TRBJ1-2; maybe TRBD1 (5 bases). Per the germline V gene, CDR1 is LGHNA and CDR2 is YNFKEQ. The CDR3 has 16 residues. Trimming left V 0 bases short and J 6 bases short, with 17 bases between. In nucleotides, the CDR3 is TGTGCCAGCAGCCAAGATGTGTGGTCAGGGTTTGATGGCTACACCTTC. It translates to CASSQDVWSGFDGYTF.

This clone was seen a single time. The chain carries TRBV10-3 and TRBJ2-3; 9 nucleotides align to TRBD2. The CDR3 extends over 16 amino acids. Germline trimming cut 3 bases from V and 0 bases from J; bases unmatched to any gene: 4. Germline loops: CDR1 ENHRY, CDR2 SYGVKD. In DNA form, the CDR3 reads TGTGCCATCAGTGAACTAGCGGGTAGAAGCACAGATACGCAGTATTTT. Amino acid sequence: CAISELAGRSTDTQYF.

A few counts support this clone. This chain uses TRBV19 with TRBJ1-4; 7 positions match TRBD1. The CDR3 covers 16 residues. The germline gives CDR1 LNHDA, CDR2 SQIVND (reference sequence). The V segment lost 6 bases and the J segment 4 bases; nucleotides outside the gene matches: 11. CDR3 loop: CASSTSGTASNEKLFF. The CDR3, as DNA: TGTGCCAGTAGCACCTCCGGGACAGCAAGTAATGAAAAACTGTTTTTT.

J is TRBJ2-5 and V is TRBV7-2; 7 bases map to TRBD2. Germline CDR1 SGHTA, CDR2 FQGNSA. The V and J ends lost 5 bases and 5 bases, in that order; junction bases with no gene match: 5. This CDR3 contains 13 residues. This CDR3 is CASSPWGGETQYF. As DNA, the CDR3 is TGTGCCAGCAGCCCCTGGGGGGGGGAGACCCAGTACTTC.

This clone came up a few times. One end of the junction is discordant with germline, which a read error may explain. The chain employs TRBV7-2 and TRBJ2-7; 10 nucleotides align to TRBD2. Per the germline V gene, CDR1 is SGHTA and CDR2 is FQGNSA. This CDR3 contains 12 residues. The CDR3 is CASSPGTSAARF. The CDR3 coding sequence is TGTGCCAGCAGCCCGGGGACTAGCGCCGCTCGCTTC. The full variable domain, in which reference TRBV7-2 and TRBJ2-7 provide the parts outside the CDR3, is GAGVSQSPSNKVTEKGKDVELRCDPISGHTALYWYRQSLGQGLEFLIYFQGNSAPDKSGLPSDRFSAERTGGSVSTLTIQRTQQEDSAVYLCASSPGTSAARFGPGTRLTVT.

The chain recombines TRBV10-3 with TRBJ2-3, with D maybe TRBD1 (6 bases). V was shortened by 2 bases and J by 1 base, with 10 bases between the two germline ends. Germline assignment: CDR1 ENHRY and CDR2 SYGVKD. The length of the CDR3 is 15 residues. Here the CDR3 reads CAISEAPGGTDTQYF. The CDR3 DNA reads as TGTGCCATCAGTGAGGCGCCAGGGGGCACAGATACGCAGTATTTT.

The chain combines TRBV7-2 with TRBJ1-2, with 8 bases fitting TRBD1. The CDR3 spans 18 residues. Germline CDR1 and CDR2: SGHTA and FQGNSA. V lost 0 bases and J lost 8; bases outside the gene matches: 17. CDR3 protein: CASSLAPTGAIINRGYTF. CDR3 coding DNA: TGTGCCAGCAGCTTAGCACCGACAGGGGCAATCATAAATCGGGGCTACACCTTC.

The rearrangement links TRBV6-5 to TRBJ2-5; D not certain. Germline V gives CDR1 MNHEY, CDR2 SVGAGI. V was trimmed by 5 bases and J by 5 bases, leaving 15 bases between them. The CDR3 covers 14 residues. The CDR3 is CASSDTPSKETQYF. In DNA form, the CDR3 reads TGTGCCAGCAGTGACACCCCCTCTAAGGAGACCCAGTACTTC.

This sequence joins TRBV12-5 and TRBJ1-3; a weak D match, TRBD1 (6 bases). Germline assignment: CDR1 LGHNT and CDR2 FRNRAP. The V and J ends lost 6 bases and 4 bases respectively, with 10 bases between them. The CDR3 has 13 residues. Written as DNA, the CDR3 is TGTGCTAGTGGCGCAGGGGTCGGAAACACCATATATTTT. It encodes CASGAGVGNTIYF.

This clone was observed a few times. The DNA is omitted, as the CDR3 cannot be located on it reliably, and the CDR3 follows TCRdb's listing. The genes are TRBV2 and TRBJ1-2. The length of the CDR3 is 14 amino acids, counting both ends. In germline, CDR1 is SNHLY, CDR2 FYNNEI. CDR3 loop: CASSSSGRRQGYTF.

In DNA form, the CDR3 reads TGCGCCAGCAGTGGTCTAGCGGGGCGGGGGCAAGAGACCCAGTACTTC. Protein: CASSGLAGRGQETQYF. V is TRBV10-1 and J is TRBJ2-5; TRBD2 matches 9 bases. The V gene's germline CDR1 is WNHNN and CDR2 SYGVQD (reference sequence). J lost 2 bases, V lost 4 bases, and 8 bases had no gene match. This CDR3 has 16 amino acids.

The chain is built from TRBV5-5 and TRBJ2-7; a weak D match, TRBD2 (6 bases). Germline CDR1 is SGHKS and CDR2 is YYEKEE (reference sequence). Trimming removed 2 bases from V and 0 bases from J, with 12 bases in between. CDR3 length: 15 amino acids. The CDR3 region is CASSFGTRSSYEQYF. In DNA form, the CDR3 reads TGTGCCAGCAGCTTCGGGACTCGTAGCTCCTACGAGCAGTACTTC.

The chain combines TRBV27 with TRBJ1-2; D unclear. Looked up from germline, CDR1 is MNHEY and CDR2 is SMNVEV (reference sequence). The CDR3 is 14 amino acids. V lost 4 bases and J lost 0, with 9 bases in between. CDR3 nucleotide sequence: TGTGCCAGCAGTTCGTCCTATTCTAACTATGGCTACACCTTC. Residues: CASSSSYSNYGYTF.

The chain is built from TRBV25-1 and TRBJ1-3; tentatively, D is TRBD1 (6 bases). Germline V gene lookup returns CDR1 MGHDK and CDR2 SYGVNS. Trimming removed 3 bases at V and 5 bases at J, with 8 bases between. This CDR3 has 13 residues. The CDR3 loop reads CASSDRGRNTIYF. As DNA, the CDR3 is TGTGCCAGCAGTGACAGGGGCCGAAACACCATATATTTT.

The chain uses TRBV4-2 and TRBJ2-2; 13 nucleotides match TRBD2. The junction had 2 bases not matched to a gene; V was cut back by 4 bases and J by 6 bases. Germline-derived CDR1 and CDR2 are LGHNA and YNFKEQ. CDR3 length equals 15 residues. The CDR3 DNA follows: TGTGCCAGCAGCCCGGGACTAGCGGGGCCCGGGGAGCTGTTTTTT. It codes for CASSPGLAGPGELFF.